This T cell receptor beta chain was captured in a study of regulatory T cells in long-lasting Graves disease. Trimming left V 5 bases short and J 4 bases short, with 14 bases between. Germline CDR1 and CDR2: SNHLY and FYNNEI. The CDR3 extends over 15 amino acids. Study results and caveats: With persistent disease, TRBV28, TRBJ1-2 and TRBJ2-5 were the favored segments. Study was limited to peripheral blood, excluding thyroid tissue.

A remark on this clonotype: Its antigen is unidentified.

According to the study, TCR beta libraries were built with iRepertoire HTBI primers and CDR3-region Arm-PCR. TCRdb reprocessed the multiplex PCR reads via MiXCR and lists one record per CDR3 protein. Here the sample spans 350,000 to 550,000 distinct CDR3 sequences, roughly 15% being singletons. Time point in this sample: newly diagnosed GD, antithyroid drugs for less than 3 months. With RNA extracted from PBMCs as input, the TCR library was made. The same sample was also used in a study of T cells in Graves' hyperthyroidism and ophthalmopathy.

The TCR was taken from a woman aged 18-35 years with Graves disease. Sequenced here: peripheral blood mononuclear cells (PBMCs), sampled at new diagnosis, from a patient treated with antithyroid drugs. The chain carries TRBV2 and TRBJ2-2, with D perhaps matching TRBD2 (6 bases). CDR3 amino acids: CASSPEAGVTGELFF. CDR3 coding DNA: TGTGCCAGCAGTCCGGAAGCGGGTGTCACCGGGGAGCTGTTTTTT.